The 25 T cell receptor beta chains listed next were all sequenced from one sample in a study of sequential checkpoint blockade in melanoma (dated by TCRdb to the late 2010s). Explained via the paper, the treatment or condition label denotes: randomized to nivolumab then ipilimumab (arm A) or the reverse (arm B). Receptor libraries were prepared by the immunoSEQ multiplex PCR assay. Here the immuneACCESS table is served through TCRdb, limited to in-frame sequences with V and J called. Missing clones are a known gap in these copies; in checked studies unresolved V genes cover under half, and the rest lacks a known reason. This sample has approximately 10,000 clones in its table, and roughly 80% of those were observed once. The ten largest clones add up to around a tenth of the sample. The specimen comprised CD8+ T cells sorted from blood (inferred from file names), sampled from a patient given nivolumab and ipilimumab in sequence. The receptors originated from a human donor with melanoma.

The chain employs TRBV6-1 and TRBJ2-2, with D possibly being TRBD1 (6 bases). Trimming left V 3 bases short and J 6 bases short, with 14 bases between. CDR3 length: 15 residues. Germline CDR1 and CDR2: MNHNS and SASEGT. CDR3 sequence: CASSDGWGPAGELFF. CDR3 in DNA: TGTGCCAGCAGTGACGGATGGGGGCCCGCCGGGGAGCTGTTTTTT.

This clone was seen a handful of times. The chain has TRBV7-2 and TRBJ1-4, with a weak D call TRBD1 (6 bases). Trimming took off 4 bases at V and 3 bases at J, with 18 bases between the two ends. In germline, CDR1 is SGHTA, CDR2 FQGNSA. The CDR3 sequence is 17 residues long. The CDR3 loop is CASSSRPRGEANEKLFF. CDR3 coding DNA: TGTGCCAGCAGCTCCCGCCCCAGGGGTGAGGCTAATGAAAAACTGTTTTTT.

J is TRBJ2-7 and V is TRBV28; a possible D gene is TRBD1 (6 bases). This CDR3 has 14 amino acids. Per germline, CDR1 MDHEN and CDR2 SYDVKM. The V gene lost 6 bases and the J gene lost 2 bases, with 14 bases spanning the gap. The CDR3 region has the DNA TGTGCCAGCAGCGCAGGGACAATACCCTACGAGCAGTACTTC. This codes for CASSAGTIPYEQYF.

The gene calls are TRBV27 and TRBJ1-5; D is undetermined. This CDR3 has 13 residues. V gave up 1 base and J gave up 6 bases, with 7 bases separating them. Germline V gene lookup returns CDR1 MNHEY and CDR2 SMNVEV (reference sequence). For the CDR3, the DNA is TGTGCCAGCAGTTTATTCGAGGGTCAGCCCCAGCATTTT. It specifies CASSLFEGQPQHF.

The chain combines TRBV4-1 with TRBJ2-3, with D uncertain. In germline, CDR1 is MGHRA, CDR2 YSYEKL. The CDR3 consists of 14 residues. Trimming left V 0 bases short and J 4 bases short, with 8 bases between. CDR3 residues: CASSQERWADTQYF. The CDR3 DNA sequence: TGCGCCAGCAGCCAAGAGAGGTGGGCAGATACGCAGTATTTT.

The CDR3, as DNA: TGTGCCAGCAGCCAGAAACCGGGGTCCTACAATGAGCAGTTCTTC. Protein sequence: CASSQKPGSYNEQFF. The chain carries TRBV4-2 and TRBJ2-1, with a weak D call TRBD2 (5 bases). This CDR3 contains 15 residues. CDR1 is LGHNA and CDR2 is YNFKEQ in the germline V gene. With 3 bases removed from V and 1 base from J, the gap between germline ends came to 10 bases.

The chain couples TRBV6-5 to TRBJ2-1, with 10 positions matching TRBD2. This CDR3 is 15 amino acids long. Germline assignment: CDR1 MNHEY and CDR2 SVGAGI. V gave up 6 bases and J gave up 6 bases; unmatched junction bases: 8. Here the CDR3 reads CASSNGLAESNEQFF. CDR3 coding DNA: TGTGCCAGCAGCAATGGACTAGCGGAGAGCAATGAGCAGTTCTTC.

CDR3 sequence (DNA): TGTGCCAGCAGTTACCGGGACAGAGCCTACGAGCAGTACTTC. Its protein is CASSYRDRAYEQYF. The chain has TRBV28 and TRBJ2-5; 7 bases fit TRBD1. With the DNA end fitting TRBJ2-7 better, the J assignment may be wrong. The CDR3 runs to 14 residues. CDR1 and CDR2 (germline): MDHEN, SYDVKM.

The chain uses TRBV30 and TRBJ2-1; D gene uncertain. Germline V gene lookup returns CDR1 GTSNPN and CDR2 SVGIG (reference sequence). The CDR3 runs to 10 residues. Trimming took off 6 bases at V and 16 bases at J, with 16 bases between the two ends. The CDR3 sequence: CACSQVPHFF. For the CDR3, the DNA is TGTGCCTGCAGTCAGGTTCCCCACTTCTTC. The full variable domain, in which reference TRBV30 and TRBJ2-1 provide the parts outside the CDR3, is SQTIHQWPATLVQPVGSPLSLECTVEGTSNPNLYWYRQAAGRGLQLLFYSVGIGQISSEVPQNLSASRPQDRQFILSSKKLLLSDSGFYLCACSQVPHFFGPGTRLTVL.

This clone is medium-sized (0.01 to 0.1%). V usage is TRBV19 and J usage is TRBJ2-7, with TRBD2 identical over 7 bases. J lost 3 bases, V lost 3 bases, and 8 bases had no gene match. Germline loops: CDR1 LNHDA, CDR2 SQIVND (reference sequence). The CDR3 length is 15 residues. The CDR3 DNA sequence: TGTGCCAGTAGTATTTCTAGCGGAGATTTCTACGAGCAGTACTTC. It yields the protein CASSISSGDFYEQYF.

J is TRBJ2-7 and V is TRBV5-5; 7 bases line up with TRBD2. CDR3 length: 13 residues. Looked up from germline, CDR1 is SGHKS and CDR2 is YYEKEE (reference sequence). After removal of 4 bases from V and 2 bases from J, the junction contained 3 bases not matched to a gene. CDR3 loop: CASSRGTTYEQYF. DNA of the CDR3: TGTGCCAGCAGCCGTGGGACTACCTACGAGCAGTACTTC. The complete variable domain, with remaining parts taken from reference TRBV5-5 and TRBJ2-7, reads DAGVTQSPTHLIKTRGQQVTLRCSPISGHKSVSWYQQVLGQGPQFIFQYYEKEERGRGNFPDRFSARQFPNYSSELNVNALLLGDSALYLCASSRGTTYEQYFGPGTRLTVT.

The chain has TRBV6-4 and TRBJ2-3; TRBD2 aligns across 8 bases. J gave up 0 bases and V 0 bases, and 2 bases lay outside the gene matches. The CDR3 is made up of 16 amino acids. Germline-derived CDR1 and CDR2 are MRHNA and SNTAGT. The CDR3 here is CASSDSLAGSTDTQYF. Here the CDR3 DNA reads TGTGCCAGCAGTGACTCTCTAGCGGGTAGCACAGATACGCAGTATTTT.

This chain links TRBV6-5 with TRBJ1-2; 9 positions agree with TRBD1. Germline V gives CDR1 MNHEY, CDR2 SVGAGI. V lost 2 bases to trimming and J lost 2 bases; unmatched junction nucleotides: 0. This CDR3 region has 14 residues. The CDR3 region is CASSYGQGNYGYTF. CDR3 DNA: TGTGCCAGCAGTTACGGACAGGGGAACTATGGCTACACCTTC.

A few counts support this clone. The chain carries TRBV7-3 and TRBJ2-2, with D possibly TRBD1 on 5 matching bases. The CDR3 consists of 13 residues. Trimming stripped 5 bases from V and 7 bases from J, with 11 bases between. Germline V gives CDR1 SGHTA, CDR2 FQGTGA. CDR3 coding DNA: TGTGCCAGCAGCCAAGGGGTGTTCGGGGAGCTGTTTTTT. This sequence encodes CASSQGVFGELFF. Full variable domain (remainder filled in from reference TRBV7-3 and TRBJ2-2): GAGVSQTPSNKVTEKGKYVELRCDPISGHTALYWYRQSLGQGPEFLIYFQGTGAADDSGLPNDRFFAVRPEGSVSTLKIQRTERGDSAVYLCASSQGVFGELFFGEGSRLTVL.

This clone was counted between two and nine times. The chain links TRBV5-8 to TRBJ1-5, with 7 bases fitting TRBD1. There are 15 residues in the CDR3. J was trimmed by 2 bases and V by 5 bases; bases with no gene match: 7. Germline V gene sequence: CDR1 SGHTS, CDR2 YDEGEE. The CDR3 reads CASRHFDRGNQPQHF. CDR3 DNA sequence: TGTGCCAGCAGGCATTTTGACAGGGGCAATCAGCCCCAGCATTTT.

This clone appeared a few times. The J gene is TRBJ2-7, the V gene TRBV14, with D uncertain. Germline V gene sequence: CDR1 SGHDN, CDR2 FVKESK. The CDR3 runs to 13 residues. V shed 1 base and J shed 3 bases, with 7 bases lying between them. The CDR3 nucleotides are TGTGCCAGCAGCCAAGCCTGGAGCTACGAGCAGTACTTC. As protein: CASSQAWSYEQYF.

The V gene is TRBV7-3, the J gene TRBJ2-7; 9 bases line up with TRBD1. Looked up from germline, CDR1 is SGHTA and CDR2 is FQGTGA. V lost 0 bases to trimming and J lost 6 bases; unmatched junction nucleotides: 9. This CDR3 is built from 16 residues. In nucleotides, the CDR3 is TGTGCCAGCAGCTTAACGGGGACAGGGATAGCGGCCGAGCAGTACTTC. Its protein product is CASSLTGTGIAAEQYF. Filled out from reference TRBV7-3 and TRBJ2-7, the complete variable domain reads GAGVSQTPSNKVTEKGKYVELRCDPISGHTALYWYRQSLGQGPEFLIYFQGTGAADDSGLPNDRFFAVRPEGSVSTLKIQRTERGDSAVYLCASSLTGTGIAAEQYFGPGTRLTVT.

The chain recombines TRBV29-1 with TRBJ2-5, with D perhaps TRBD1 (6 bases). The germline V gene has CDR1 SQVTM and CDR2 ANQGSEA. V was pared by 5 bases and J by 4 bases, with 17 bases between. CDR3 size: 14 residues. CDR3 sequence reads: CSVSTGWRGETQYF. The CDR3 DNA follows: TGCAGCGTTTCGACAGGATGGAGAGGAGAGACCCAGTACTTC.

The gene calls are TRBV19 and TRBJ2-7, with TRBD1 matching 8 bases. The V and J ends lost 0 bases and 2 bases, in that order; junction bases with no gene match: 9. Germline loops: CDR1 LNHDA, CDR2 SQIVND (reference sequence). The CDR3 contains 17 residues. CDR3 coding DNA: TGTGCCAGTAGTATAGATCTATTTGGGACAGGAGCCTACGAGCAGTACTTC. The encoded protein is CASSIDLFGTGAYEQYF.

J is TRBJ2-2 and V is TRBV4-2; D gene ambiguous. Trimming took 4 bases from V and 1 from J, leaving 10 bases between them. The CDR3 is 15 amino acids. The germline V gene has CDR1 LGHNA and CDR2 YNFKEQ. CDR3 sequence: CASSLVAGNTGELFF. Here the CDR3 DNA reads TGTGCCAGCAGCCTCGTCGCAGGGAACACCGGGGAGCTGTTTTTT.

The V call is TRBV7-6, the J call TRBJ2-7, with 9 bases lining up with TRBD2. Germline CDR1 and CDR2: SGHVS and FNYEAQ. CDR3 length: 15 residues. V lost 1 base to trimming and J lost 6 bases; unmatched junction nucleotides: 7. Written as DNA, the CDR3 is TGTGCCAGCAGCTTAGACTTGCGGGAGGGCCGCGAGCAGTACTTC. It yields the protein CASSLDLREGREQYF.

This clone appeared a few times. This chain uses TRBV6-1 with TRBJ2-1; 12 nucleotides match TRBD2. Germline V lookup: CDR1 MNHNS, CDR2 SASEGT. Trimming removed 7 bases from V and 5 bases from J; junction bases left unmatched: 6. The CDR3 extends over 15 amino acids. In DNA, the CDR3 is TGTGCCAGCACGGTAGGACTAGCGGGGAACAATGAGCAGTTCTTC. Amino acid sequence: CASTVGLAGNNEQFF.

In this sample, this clone turned up once. The chain employs TRBV2 and TRBJ2-3; D perhaps matches TRBD2 (7 bases). The CDR3 is made up of 17 amino acids. CDR1 is SNHLY and CDR2 is FYNNEI in the germline V gene. The V end was cut by 1 base, the J end by 6 bases, with 20 bases between. The CDR3 DNA is TGTGCCAGCAGTGAAGTTGTGTCGGTGGGGGGGCCCGATACGCAGTATTTT. This codes for CASSEVVSVGGPDTQYF.

The J gene is TRBJ1-5, the V gene TRBV4-2; 9 nucleotides match TRBD1. The CDR3 is 15 residues long. The V and J ends lost 4 bases and 2 bases, in that order; junction bases with no gene match: 3. Germline CDR1 LGHNA, CDR2 YNFKEQ. The CDR3 reads CASSLDRGGNQPQHF. CDR3 coding DNA: TGTGCCAGCAGCCTCGACAGGGGGGGCAATCAGCCCCAGCATTTT.

The chain carries TRBV4-2 and TRBJ1-6, with 7 bases fitting TRBD1. The CDR3 has 17 amino acids. The junction had 7 bases not matched to a gene; V was cut back by 2 bases and J by 3 bases. Germline values: CDR1 LGHNA, CDR2 YNFKEQ. The CDR3 DNA reads as TGTGCCAGCAGCCAACCAGGACAGGAGCACTATAATTCACCCCTCCACTTT. Translation gives CASSQPGQEHYNSPLHF.